This T cell receptor (beta chain) came from a study of tumor and adjacent non-tumor tissue in lung cancer. Background on the study: Histology: about a dozen adenocarcinoma, a couple of squamous cell carcinoma, 1 small cell lung cancer. On average, productive TCRbeta reads reached about 4 million per sample.

This clonotype was observed once. Its specificity is not known. A modified ARM-PCR protocol with three rounds of nested PCR amplified TCRbeta. TCRdb used MiXCR to reprocess the multiplex PCR reads, holding one entry per CDR3 protein. The sample holds tens of thousands of distinct CDR3 sequences, around two thirds seen once. The V and J ends lost 5 bases and 0 bases, in that order; junction bases with no gene match: 6. CDR3 length equals 16 residues. CDR1 and CDR2 (germline): SGHAT, FQNNGV. The template was RNA from unsorted bulk tissue. This non-tumor lung sample came from over 3 cm beyond the tumor edge. Notes on the study in general: In normal lung, the top 100 clones were significantly more dominant than in tumor. Compared with tumor, normal lung showed significantly lower TCR diversity.

Material: distant non-tumor lung tissue. This TCR was recovered from a woman between 55 and 75 years old with non-small cell lung cancer. The genes are TRBV11-2 and TRBJ1-1; 10 nucleotides agree with TRBD1. The CDR3 here is CASSTDRGSMNTEAFF. The CDR3 DNA reads TGTGCCAGCAGCACGGACAGGGGGTCCATGAACACTGAAGCTTTCTTT.